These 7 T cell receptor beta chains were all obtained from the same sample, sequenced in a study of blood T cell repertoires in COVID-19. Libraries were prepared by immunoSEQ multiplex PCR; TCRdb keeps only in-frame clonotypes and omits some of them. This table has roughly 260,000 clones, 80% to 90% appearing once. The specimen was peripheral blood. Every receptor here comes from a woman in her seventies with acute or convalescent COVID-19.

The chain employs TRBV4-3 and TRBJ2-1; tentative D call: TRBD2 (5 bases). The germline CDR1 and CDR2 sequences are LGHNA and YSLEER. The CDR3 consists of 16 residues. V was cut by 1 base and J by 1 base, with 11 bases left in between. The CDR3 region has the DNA TGCGCCAGCAGCCAAGCGGCTAGCCGATCCTACAATGAGCAGTTCTTC. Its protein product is CASSQAASRSYNEQFF.

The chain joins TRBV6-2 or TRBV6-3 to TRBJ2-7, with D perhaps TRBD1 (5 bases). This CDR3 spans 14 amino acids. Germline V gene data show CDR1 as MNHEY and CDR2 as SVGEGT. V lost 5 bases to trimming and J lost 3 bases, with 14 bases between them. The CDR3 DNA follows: TGTGCCAGCAGTACCTTGGACACGATCTACGAGCAGTACTTC. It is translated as CASSTLDTIYEQYF.

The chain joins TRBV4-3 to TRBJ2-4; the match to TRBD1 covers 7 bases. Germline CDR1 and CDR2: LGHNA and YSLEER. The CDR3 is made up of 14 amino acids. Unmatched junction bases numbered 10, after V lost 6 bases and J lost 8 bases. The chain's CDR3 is CASRNDRVSDIQYF. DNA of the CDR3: TGCGCCAGCAGGAACGACAGGGTGTCGGACATTCAGTACTTC.

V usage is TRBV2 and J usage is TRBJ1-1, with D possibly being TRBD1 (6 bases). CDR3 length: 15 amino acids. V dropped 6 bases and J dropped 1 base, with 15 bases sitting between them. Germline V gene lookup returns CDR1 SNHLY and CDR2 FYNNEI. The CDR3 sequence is CASSSIDRPNTEAFF. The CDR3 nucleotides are TGTGCCAGCAGCTCAATTGACAGGCCGAACACTGAAGCTTTCTTT.

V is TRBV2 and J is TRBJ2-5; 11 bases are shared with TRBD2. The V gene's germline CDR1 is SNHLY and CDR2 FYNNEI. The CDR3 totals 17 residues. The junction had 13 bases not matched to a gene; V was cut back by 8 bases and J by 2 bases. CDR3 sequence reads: CASGSTSGTRWQETQYF. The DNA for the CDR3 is TGTGCCAGCGGGTCGACTAGCGGGACCCGGTGGCAAGAGACCCAGTACTTC.

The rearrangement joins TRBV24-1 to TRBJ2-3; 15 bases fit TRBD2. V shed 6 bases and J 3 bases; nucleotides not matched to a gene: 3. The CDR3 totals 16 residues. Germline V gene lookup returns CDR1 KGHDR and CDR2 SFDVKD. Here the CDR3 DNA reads TGTGCCACCAGTCCCGGACTAGCGGGGGGGACAGATACGCAGTATTTT. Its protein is CATSPGLAGGTDTQYF.

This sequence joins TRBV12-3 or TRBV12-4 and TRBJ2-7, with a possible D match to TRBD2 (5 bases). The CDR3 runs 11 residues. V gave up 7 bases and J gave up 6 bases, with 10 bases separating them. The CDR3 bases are TGTGCCAGCAAACTCCGGGGCGAGCAGTACTTC. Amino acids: CASKLRGEQYF.